This TCR beta chain was profiled in a study of neurological immune-mediated disorders. The wider study: Of the multiple sclerosis patients, around 35 in total, roughly 30 were relapsing-remitting and 3 were secondary progressive.

This CDR3 region has 14 residues. The J segment lost 3 bases and the V segment lost 7 bases, leaving 3 bases of the junction unmatched. Germline assignment: CDR1 SGHRS and CDR2 YFSETQ. This clonotype was seen ten or more times. A 10-nucleotide random UMI tagged transcripts in template-switch 5'RACE cDNA synthesis. From the 5' RACE reads, TCRdb called clonotypes with MiXCR, one entry per CDR3 protein. Of roughly 70,000 distinct CDR3 sequences listed, about 4% are singletons. The chain uses TRBV5-1 and TRBJ2-1; 11 bases map to TRBD2. The sequencing sample was made of PBMCs. This TCR derives from a young man with multiple sclerosis. CDR3 loop: CASSGTSGYNEQFF. The DNA for the CDR3 is TGCGCCAGCTCCGGGACTAGCGGCTACAATGAGCAGTTCTTC.